This TCR beta chain stems from a study of T cells in Graves' hyperthyroidism and ophthalmopathy. The germline V gene encodes CDR1 DFQATT and CDR2 SNEGSKA (reference sequence). The V and J ends lost 1 base and 2 bases, in that order; junction bases with no gene match: 10. This CDR3 spans 16 amino acids. From RNA transcripts, TCR beta CDR3 regions were amplified. A first-round RT-PCR of the TCR CDR3 used the HTBI primer set. TCRdb called the multiplex PCR reads again in MiXCR, with one record for every CDR3 protein. Of a few hundred thousand distinct CDR3 sequences in the sample, roughly 46% were seen once. This clonotype was counted many times.

The TCR was taken from a woman younger than 30 with Graves' hyperthyroidism. V and J are TRBV20-1 and TRBJ2-5; TRBD2 matches 7 bases. Material for sequencing was peripheral blood or thyroid tissue (not recorded which). The CDR3 DNA follows: TGCAGTGCTAGAGTGGGAGGGGCAGTGGGGCAAGAGACCCAGTACTTC. Translation gives CSARVGGAVGQETQYF.